This T cell receptor (beta chain) comes out of a study of human T cells and chemical hapten exposure. Study at large: Skin of the upper inner arm, about 2 cm by about 2 cm, received 2% DPC for sensitization.

Time point specified: patch test 3, about 24 weeks after DPC sensitization. Noted treatment: therapeutic diphenylcyclopropenone sensitization with weekly scalp DPC. At patch-test visits, sampling came before the patch test. Unfractionated whole blood was the source of the extracted total RNA. At least ten counts were recorded for this clonotype. TCRdb passed the RACE reads through MiXCR, listing each CDR3 protein once. The sample carries 150,000 to 200,000 distinct CDR3 sequences, about 27% recorded once. There are 12 residues in the CDR3. Germline CDR1 is SQVTM and CDR2 is ANQGSEA. V lost 1 base and J lost 1, with 4 bases in between.

The material sequenced was whole blood, taken in connection with sensitization to the hapten diphenylcyclopropenone (DPC). This chain uses TRBV29-1 with TRBJ1-2; D is undetermined. This TCR came from a woman between 18 and 29 years old with alopecia areata. Some clones in this sample may be carry-over from other donors' samples. This CDR3 reads CSVEGDNYGYTF. CDR3 DNA sequence: TGCAGCGTTGAAGGGGATAACTATGGCTACACCTTC.